The 12 T cell receptor beta chains in this list originate from one sample, sequenced in a study of human T cells and chemical hapten exposure (dated by TCRdb to the early 2020s). Receptor libraries were prepared by RACE. Sequencer: NextSeq 500. The public reads were run again by TCRdb, first through fastp at Q25 and then through MiXCR, and only productive beta chains were kept. Rows matching on CDR3 protein sequence are summarized as one entry with the most common DNA and genes. This sample lists about 190,000 distinct CDR3 sequences; under 30% were detected once. 2% to 3% of the sample lies in the top ten. Sample time point, as interpreted from the label and publication: patch test 3, about 24 weeks after DPC sensitization. The treatment or condition label, read with the paper, signifies: therapeutic diphenylcyclopropenone sensitization with weekly scalp DPC. Sequenced here: whole blood, sampled in connection with sensitization to the hapten diphenylcyclopropenone (DPC). The receptors stem from a middle-aged woman with alopecia areata. Some clones in this sample may be carry-over from other donors' samples.

This clonotype occurred a few times. The chain links TRBV28 to TRBJ2-5; possibly TRBD1 or TRBD2 for D (5 bases each). Germline V CDR1 and CDR2: MDHEN, SYDVKM. The CDR3 spans 13 residues. The ends were cut back, 2 bases at V and 7 bases at J, with 11 bases in the middle. The CDR3 DNA reads TGTGCCAGCAGTTTACGGGACCTCGGGACCCAGTACTTC. Translating gives CASSLRDLGTQYF.

This clonotype has just a few counts. V usage is TRBV29-1 and J usage is TRBJ2-7; 8 nucleotides line up with TRBD1. CDR1 is SQVTM and CDR2 is ANQGSEA in the germline V gene. Trimming took 6 bases from V and 1 from J; bases not matched to a gene: 8. This CDR3 has 14 amino acids. This chain's CDR3 is CSVEDRVGSYEQYF. For the CDR3, the DNA is TGCAGCGTGGAGGACAGGGTGGGGTCCTACGAGCAGTACTTC.

The V gene is TRBV20-1, the J gene TRBJ1-5; maybe TRBD1 (6 bases). The length of the CDR3 is 12 residues. CDR1 and CDR2 from the germline V gene are DFQATT and SNEGSKA (reference sequence). Trimming stripped 7 bases from V and 6 bases from J, with 13 bases between. CDR3 coding DNA: TGCAGTGAGGGGGGCCGAGGTCAGCCCCAGCATTTT. Translating gives CSEGGRGQPQHF.

The chain uses TRBV6-5 and TRBJ2-7; 10 bases line up with TRBD1. V trimming: 0 bases; J trimming: 0 bases; junction bases outside the gene matches: 5. Germline values: CDR1 MNHEY, CDR2 SVGAGI. The CDR3 totals 17 residues. The CDR3 region is CASSYSSGQGSSYEQYF. The CDR3 DNA sequence: TGTGCCAGCAGTTACTCCTCGGGACAGGGGAGCTCCTACGAGCAGTACTTC.

The chain has TRBV9 and TRBJ2-2; 9 bases agree with TRBD1. The junction had 10 bases not matched to a gene; V was cut back by 0 bases and J by 7 bases. This CDR3 spans 17 amino acids. Germline CDR1 SGDLS, CDR2 YYNGEE. The CDR3 DNA follows: TGTGCCAGCAGCGTAGCTCCCGGGACAGGGACGAACGGGGAGCTGTTTTTT. This sequence encodes CASSVAPGTGTNGELFF.

This clonotype was found many times. V and J are TRBV9 and TRBJ2-7; 7 bases line up with TRBD1. The germline V gene has CDR1 SGDLS and CDR2 YYNGEE. This CDR3 has 14 residues. V lost 2 bases to trimming and J lost 0 bases; unmatched junction nucleotides: 2. Written as DNA, the CDR3 is TGTGCCAGCAGCGTGGGACAGAGCTCCTACGAGCAGTACTTC. This translates into CASSVGQSSYEQYF.

This clonotype has a handful of counts. The CDR3 region is CASSLAPWEQGAYNEQFF. CDR3 DNA sequence: TGTGCCAGCAGCTTAGCGCCCTGGGAGCAGGGGGCCTACAATGAGCAGTTCTTC. This chain joins TRBV11-1 and TRBJ2-1; 7 bases line up with TRBD1. V shed 0 bases and J 2 bases; nucleotides not matched to a gene: 10. Germline V lookup: CDR1 SGHAT, CDR2 FQDESV (reference sequence). This CDR3 contains 18 residues. The full variable domain, with the rest looked up from reference TRBV11-1 and TRBJ2-1, is EAEVAQSPRYKITEKSQAVAFWCDPISGHATLYWYRQILGQGPELLVQFQDESVVDDSQLPKDRFSAERLKGVDSTLKIQPAELGDSAMYLCASSLAPWEQGAYNEQFFGPGTRLTVL.

This clonotype appeared many times. The chain recombines TRBV27 with TRBJ2-1; no clear D gene. The germline CDR1 and CDR2 sequences are MNHEY and SMNVEV (reference sequence). V was clipped by 5 bases and J by 0 bases, with 14 bases between them. The CDR3 length is 16 residues. CDR3 nucleotides: TGTGCCAGCAGTCCAGTCACCCGGAGCTCCTACAATGAGCAGTTCTTC. Translating gives CASSPVTRSSYNEQFF.

The genes are TRBV6-6 and TRBJ2-7, with TRBD1 identical over 9 bases. Germline V gene sequence: CDR1 MNHNY, CDR2 SVGAGI (reference sequence). The junction had 6 bases not matched to a gene; V was cut back by 4 bases and J by 5 bases. The CDR3 loop spans 14 amino acids. CDR3 sequence (DNA): TGTGCCAGCAGTTTGCTAAGGACAGGGGACGAGCAGTACTTC. Translation gives CASSLLRTGDEQYF.

V gene TRBV19 combines with J gene TRBJ2-1, with TRBD2 matching over 7 bases. The junction had 6 bases not matched to a gene; V was cut back by 5 bases and J by 2 bases. Germline CDR1 reads LNHDA; CDR2 reads SQIVND (reference sequence). The CDR3 contains 15 residues. The CDR3 DNA sequence: TGTGCCAGTAGTGGCGGGAGCGGCCCCTACAATGAGCAGTTCTTC. Protein: CASSGGSGPYNEQFF.

The chain employs TRBV7-2 and TRBJ2-1, with 14 positions matching TRBD2. The CDR3 contains 18 residues. Germline V gene sequence: CDR1 SGHTA, CDR2 FQGNSA. The V gene end was trimmed by 2 bases and the J gene end by 7 bases; junction bases not matched to a gene: 10. The CDR3 protein is CASSLRVTSGRAGNEQFF. CDR3 in DNA: TGTGCCAGCAGCTTACGGGTGACTAGCGGGAGGGCCGGGAATGAGCAGTTCTTC.

This clonotype appeared many times. The chain has TRBV20-1 and TRBJ2-2; tentative D call: TRBD1 (5 bases). V gave up 3 bases and J gave up 0 bases, with 11 bases separating them. Germline values: CDR1 DFQATT, CDR2 SNEGSKA (reference sequence). This CDR3 contains 15 residues. The CDR3 sequence is CSARSRVPNTGELFF. Here the CDR3 DNA reads TGCAGTGCTAGGTCCAGGGTCCCGAACACCGGGGAGCTGTTTTTT.